Each of the 11 T cell receptor beta chains below was sequenced from the same sample in a study of T cell changes during pregnancy in multiple sclerosis. Profiled with immunoSEQ multiplex PCR; TCRdb holds only in-frame clones, not every one. The sample includes 25,000 to 30,000 clones, just over 90% of them seen just once. Sequenced here: CD4+ T cells from peripheral blood mononuclear cells, sampled in the first trimester of pregnancy. The source of these receptors is a female donor with multiple sclerosis, enrolled in a pregnancy study.

This clone has a single count. This sequence joins TRBV5-4 and TRBJ1-6; possibly TRBD1 for D (5 bases). The germline V gene has CDR1 SGHNT and CDR2 YYREEE (reference sequence). The V end was cut by 3 bases, the J end by 10 bases, with 11 bases between. CDR3 length equals 13 residues. The CDR3 nucleotides are TGTGCCAGCAGCTCGGCAGGGAACTCACCCCTCCACTTT. This codes for CASSSAGNSPLHF.

A few counts support this clone. This chain uses TRBV19 with TRBJ1-5; 7 nucleotides line up with TRBD1. V gave up 5 bases and J gave up 4 bases; unmatched junction bases: 8. The CDR3 loop spans 15 amino acids. The germline V gene encodes CDR1 LNHDA and CDR2 SQIVND (reference sequence). Here the CDR3 reads CASSPTGALNQPQHF. Written as DNA, the CDR3 is TGTGCCAGTAGTCCAACAGGGGCTCTGAATCAGCCCCAGCATTTT.

The chain recombines TRBV5-5 with TRBJ1-4, with TRBD1 matching 10 bases. Germline values: CDR1 SGHKS, CDR2 YYEKEE (reference sequence). Trimming cost V 4 bases and J 7 bases; bases outside gene matches: 7. This CDR3 contains 15 residues. CDR3 sequence reads: CASSPFRDRGEKLFF. Written as DNA, the CDR3 is TGTGCCAGCAGCCCGTTTCGGGACAGGGGTGAAAAACTGTTTTTT.

The gene calls are TRBV7-2 and TRBJ2-3, with 7 bases matching TRBD2. The CDR3 runs to 14 residues. After removal of 4 bases from V and 6 bases from J, the junction contained 7 bases not matched to a gene. The V gene's germline CDR1 is SGHTA and CDR2 FQGNSA. In DNA form, the CDR3 reads TGTGCCAGCAGCTCCCGACTAGCTCTTGATACGCAGTATTTT. This gives the protein CASSSRLALDTQYF.

The rearrangement uses TRBV20-1 and TRBJ2-1, with D unclear. This CDR3 region has 8 residues. The germline CDR1 and CDR2 sequences are DFQATT and SNEGSKA (reference sequence). CDR3 loop: CMRNEQFF. The CDR3 bases are TGCATGCGTAATGAGCAGTTCTTC.

This chain links TRBV5-6 with TRBJ2-1, with 9 bases identical to TRBD2. Germline CDR1 reads SGHDT; CDR2 reads YYEEEE. With 4 bases clipped from V and 3 bases from J, the junction kept 5 bases outside the gene matches. The CDR3 spans 15 residues. The CDR3 region is CASSGRGGIYNEQFF. Here the CDR3 DNA reads TGTGCCAGCAGCGGGCGGGGGGGCATCTACAATGAGCAGTTCTTC.

The chain employs TRBV19 and TRBJ1-6; D not resolved. The CDR3 is 15 amino acids. Germline V gives CDR1 LNHDA, CDR2 SQIVND (reference sequence). V gave up 4 bases and J gave up 0 bases, with 7 bases separating them. The CDR3 region is CASSTRSSYNSPLHF. CDR3 sequence (DNA): TGTGCCAGTAGTACCCGGAGCTCCTATAATTCACCCCTCCACTTT.

The V and J genes are TRBV29-1 and TRBJ2-7; tentatively, D is TRBD2 (7 bases). Trimming took 5 bases from V and 3 from J, leaving 23 bases between them. Germline CDR1 SQVTM, CDR2 ANQGSEA. This CDR3 contains 16 residues. CDR3 in amino acids: CSVHELGGQVDYEQYF. CDR3 DNA sequence: TGCAGCGTTCACGAGTTGGGGGGGCAGGTGGACTACGAGCAGTACTTC.

The chain has TRBV5-1 and TRBJ2-7, with 7 bases aligning to TRBD1. This CDR3 is built from 15 residues. V was pared by 0 bases and J by 3 bases, with 6 bases of the junction left unmatched. Germline V gene sequence: CDR1 SGHRS, CDR2 YFSETQ. The CDR3 DNA reads as TGCGCCAGCAGCTTGGGGGGACAGAATTTCTACGAGCAGTACTTC. This encodes CASSLGGQNFYEQYF.

The gene calls are TRBV9 and TRBJ1-1, with 7 bases identical to TRBD1. This CDR3 region has 15 residues. The trim removed 4 bases at V and 2 bases at J, leaving 8 bases unmatched. Germline CDR1 SGDLS, CDR2 YYNGEE. CDR3 protein: CASSLTGDGNTEAFF. CDR3 nucleotide sequence: TGTGCCAGCAGCCTCACAGGGGATGGAAACACTGAAGCTTTCTTT. The variable domain in full, with the rest retrieved from reference TRBV9 and TRBJ1-1, is DSGVTQTPKHLITATGQRVTLRCSPRSGDLSVYWYQQSLDQGLQFLIQYYNGEERAKGNILERFSAQQFPDLHSELNLSSLELGDSALYFCASSLTGDGNTEAFFGQGTRLTVV.

This CDR3 reads CASSSLGGGGRTAKNIQYF. The CDR3 DNA follows: TGCGCCAGCAGCTCCCTTGGTGGGGGGGGCCGTACGGCCAAAAACATTCAGTACTTC. This sequence joins TRBV5-1 and TRBJ2-4, with a tentative D call TRBD2 (7 bases). V lost 3 bases to trimming and J lost 1 base, with 23 bases between them. This CDR3 spans 19 amino acids. Germline CDR1 reads SGHRS; CDR2 reads YFSETQ.